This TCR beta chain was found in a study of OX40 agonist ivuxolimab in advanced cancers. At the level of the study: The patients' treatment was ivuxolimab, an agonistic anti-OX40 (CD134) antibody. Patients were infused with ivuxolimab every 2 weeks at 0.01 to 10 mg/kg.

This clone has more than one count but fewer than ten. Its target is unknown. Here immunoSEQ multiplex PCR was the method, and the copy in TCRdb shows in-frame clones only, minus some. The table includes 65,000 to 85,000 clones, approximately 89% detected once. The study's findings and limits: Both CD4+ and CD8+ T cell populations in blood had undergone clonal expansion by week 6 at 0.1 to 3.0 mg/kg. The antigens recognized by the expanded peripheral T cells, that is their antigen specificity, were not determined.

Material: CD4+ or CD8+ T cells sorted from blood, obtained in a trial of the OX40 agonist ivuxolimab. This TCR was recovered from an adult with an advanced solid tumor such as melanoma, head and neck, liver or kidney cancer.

The CDR3 is CSAAGGGRSGEQYF. CDR3 in DNA: TGCAGCGCCGCGGGTGGGGGGAGATCGGGCGAGCAGTACTTC. The chain uses TRBV29-1 and TRBJ2-7, with D perhaps matching TRBD2 (6 bases). This CDR3 has 14 amino acids. Deletions cut 7 bases from V and 6 bases from J, with 22 bases between. Germline V gene lookup returns CDR1 SQVTM and CDR2 ANQGSEA.